This TCR beta chain was sequenced for a study of blood T cell repertoires in COVID-19. The germline CDR1 and CDR2 sequences are MNHNY and SVGAGI (reference sequence). V dropped 6 bases and J dropped 13; count of bases not matched to a gene: 13. The CDR3 is made up of 14 amino acids. TCRdb's table, derived via immunoSEQ multiplex PCR, lists solely in-frame clones and lacks some. The top ten clones hold less than 8% of a sample with about 160,000 clones, roughly 90% of them seen once. This receptor was identified in a woman between 50 and 59 years old who had recovered from COVID-19. Sequencing input: PBMCs or T cells enriched from blood (not recorded which). The chain is built from TRBV6-6 and TRBJ2-5; 11 nucleotides line up with TRBD2. CDR3 sequence: CASSEKASGGFMYF. The DNA of the CDR3 is TGTGCCAGCAGCGAGAAGGCTAGCGGGGGGTTCATGTACTTC.